The 30 T cell receptor beta chains listed next were all sequenced from one sample in a study of blood T cell repertoires in COVID-19. Produced via immunoSEQ multiplex PCR; TCRdb's table is partial and in-frame only. This sample has about 670,000 clones; about nine tenths occur once, and the top ten carry over 0.2%. Sequencing was carried out using peripheral blood. The receptors here all came from a woman under 30 with acute or convalescent COVID-19.

V and J are TRBV5-5 and TRBJ2-2; D is perhaps TRBD1 (5 bases). V shed 4 bases and J shed 6 bases, with 10 bases lying between them. The germline V gene has CDR1 SGHKS and CDR2 YYEKEE (reference sequence). This CDR3 comprises 13 residues. CDR3 loop: CASSASGSGELFF. CDR3 DNA: TGTGCCAGCAGCGCATCAGGGTCCGGGGAGCTGTTTTTT.

The CDR3, as DNA: TGTGCCAGTCTTTTCGACAGGGCCTACTACGAGCAGTACTTC. This sequence encodes CASLFDRAYYEQYF. This chain uses TRBV6-5 with TRBJ2-7; 7 bases are shared with TRBD1. Germline V lookup: CDR1 MNHEY, CDR2 SVGAGI. V was pared by 9 bases and J by 3 bases, with 11 bases of the junction left unmatched. This CDR3 comprises 14 residues.

The rearrangement joins TRBV7-8 to TRBJ1-2; D uncertain. Looked up from germline, CDR1 is SGHVS and CDR2 is FQNEAQ. V dropped 5 bases and J dropped 8 bases, with 12 bases sitting between them. This CDR3 contains 12 residues. The CDR3 coding sequence is TGTGCCAGCAGCCAACTACCGGAAGGCTACACCTTC. Encoded protein: CASSQLPEGYTF.

The V and J genes are TRBV2 and TRBJ1-2; 9 bases are shared with TRBD1. The CDR3 has 15 residues. J lost 8 bases, V lost 0 bases, and 7 bases had no gene match. Germline assignment: CDR1 SNHLY and CDR2 FYNNEI. The CDR3 loop reads CASSEATGTGRGYTF. CDR3 DNA sequence: TGTGCCAGCAGTGAAGCGACCGGGACAGGGAGAGGCTACACCTTC.

This chain uses TRBV7-9 with TRBJ2-5, with a possible D match to TRBD2 (6 bases). Germline lookup yields CDR1 SEHNR and CDR2 FQNEAQ (reference sequence). V lost 4 bases, J lost 2 bases, and 11 bases lay in between. This CDR3 comprises 14 residues. CDR3 sequence: CASSSGLIQETQYF. DNA for the CDR3: TGTGCCAGCAGCTCGGGACTTATACAAGAGACCCAGTACTTC.

The chain links TRBV4-1 to TRBJ2-7; tentatively, D is TRBD1 (5 bases). This CDR3 region has 15 residues. Trimming cost V 0 bases and J 2 bases, with 11 bases left between them. Looked up from germline, CDR1 is MGHRA and CDR2 is YSYEKL. The CDR3 loop is CASSQEMATAYEQYF. In DNA form, the CDR3 reads TGCGCCAGCAGCCAAGAAATGGCGACAGCCTACGAGCAGTACTTC.

The chain has TRBV4-2 and TRBJ1-3, with D possibly being TRBD1 (5 bases). V shed 4 bases and J shed 0 bases, with 13 bases lying between them. Per germline, CDR1 LGHNA and CDR2 YNFKEQ. The CDR3 is made up of 16 amino acids. The CDR3 DNA sequence: TGTGCCAGCAGCCCTTGGGTAGGGGCCTCTGGAAACACCATATATTTT. Encoded protein: CASSPWVGASGNTIYF.

The chain is built from TRBV4-1 and TRBJ2-3; 14 nucleotides match TRBD2. With 8 bases clipped from V and 5 bases from J, the junction kept 12 bases outside the gene matches. The CDR3 has 17 amino acids. Germline V gene sequence: CDR1 MGHRA, CDR2 YSYEKL. CDR3 nucleotide sequence: TGCGCCAGCCTTTTTTGGACTAGCGGGGGGCCCGAAGATACGCAGTATTTT. This encodes CASLFWTSGGPEDTQYF.

This chain connects TRBV7-6 to TRBJ1-5, with 11 bases fitting TRBD1. The germline gives CDR1 SGHVS, CDR2 FNYEAQ. The CDR3 has 17 residues. Trimming took 1 base from V and 5 from J; bases not matched to a gene: 7. The CDR3 loop is CASSLDRDRGVYQPQHF. The CDR3 nucleotides read TGTGCCAGCAGCTTAGATAGGGACAGGGGGGTTTATCAGCCCCAGCATTTT.

Concerning this clone itself: Other DNA sequences in the sample encode the same CDR3. The V and J genes are TRBV29-1 and TRBJ1-1; 7 bases are a match to TRBD1. V dropped 6 bases and J dropped 5; count of bases not matched to a gene: 3. The germline CDR1 and CDR2 sequences are SQVTM and ANQGSEA. This CDR3 contains 11 residues. In DNA form, the CDR3 reads TGCAGCGTCTTGACAGGGACTGAAGCTTTCTTT. This translates into CSVLTGTEAFF.

This clone has only one observation. The chain employs TRBV6-6 and TRBJ1-5, with D tentatively TRBD1 (6 bases). Trimming cost V 7 bases and J 5 bases, with 15 bases left between them. The CDR3 consists of 14 residues. Germline V CDR1 and CDR2: MNHNY, SVGAGI (reference sequence). The DNA for the CDR3 is TGTGCCAGCACGGTGAACAGGGAACATCAGCCCCAGCATTTT. Translated, it gives CASTVNREHQPQHF.

The J gene is TRBJ1-1, the V gene TRBV7-8; 9 nucleotides line up with TRBD1. Per the germline V gene, CDR1 is SGHVS and CDR2 is FQNEAQ. The CDR3 covers 14 residues. The junction had 9 bases not matched to a gene; V was cut back by 5 bases and J by 8 bases. The CDR3 region is CASSPYRGRLEAFF. As DNA, the CDR3 is TGTGCCAGCAGCCCATACAGGGGGCGGTTGGAAGCTTTCTTT. Drawing the rest from reference TRBV7-8 and TRBJ1-1, the complete variable domain is GAGVSQSPRYKVAKRGQDVALRCDPISGHVSLFWYQQALGQGPEFLTYFQNEAQLDKSGLPSDRFFAERPEGSVSTLKIQRTQQEDSAVYLCASSPYRGRLEAFFGQGTRLTVV.

Ten or more counts support this clone. The gene calls are TRBV7-2 and TRBJ1-2; TRBD1 agrees at 7 bases. J gave up 4 bases and V 1 base, and 3 bases lay outside the gene matches. The CDR3 has 14 residues. Germline V lookup: CDR1 SGHTA, CDR2 FQGNSA. The CDR3 protein is CASSLGGTVYGYTF. The CDR3 region has the DNA TGTGCCAGCAGCTTAGGTGGGACAGTCTATGGCTACACCTTC. The whole variable domain, remainder taken from reference TRBV7-2 and TRBJ1-2, is GAGVSQSPSNKVTEKGKDVELRCDPISGHTALYWYRQSLGQGLEFLIYFQGNSAPDKSGLPSDRFSAERTGGSVSTLTIQRTQQEDSAVYLCASSLGGTVYGYTFGSGTRLTVV.

The V call is TRBV29-1, the J call TRBJ1-2; 7 bases align to TRBD1. The CDR3 runs to 13 residues. Losses at the gene ends were 5 bases for V and 6 bases for J; bases not matched to a gene: 9. CDR1 and CDR2 from the germline V gene are SQVTM and ANQGSEA. The CDR3 DNA follows: TGCAGCGTTACGCGACAGGGATTGGATGGCTACACCTTC. Protein product: CSVTRQGLDGYTF.

The chain is built from TRBV4-2 and TRBJ2-3; D gene ambiguous. Trimming removed 1 base from V and 4 bases from J, with 12 bases in between. Germline CDR1 is LGHNA and CDR2 is YNFKEQ. This CDR3 region has 15 residues. This chain's CDR3 is CASSQGDLEADTQYF. The DNA of the CDR3 is TGTGCCAGCAGCCAAGGTGATCTTGAGGCAGATACGCAGTATTTT.

This clone has just one count. The chain uses TRBV19 and TRBJ1-2; possible D gene TRBD1, 5 bases. The ends were cut back, 5 bases at V and 4 bases at J, with 11 bases in the middle. The CDR3 covers 13 residues. The V gene's germline CDR1 is LNHDA and CDR2 SQIVND (reference sequence). Written as DNA, the CDR3 is TGTGCCAGTAGTCGGCAGGGTTTCTATGGCTACACCTTC. Residues: CASSRQGFYGYTF.

This clone turned up a few times. The gene calls are TRBV19 and TRBJ1-2, with a possible D match to TRBD1 (6 bases). The CDR3 covers 14 residues. With 6 bases removed from V and 4 bases from J, the gap between germline ends came to 15 bases. Per germline, CDR1 LNHDA and CDR2 SQIVND (reference sequence). The CDR3 loop is CASRASGTSYGYTF. DNA for the CDR3: TGTGCCAGTAGAGCTTCCGGGACAAGCTATGGCTACACCTTC.

The rearrangement uses TRBV28 and TRBJ2-7; TRBD2 matches at 9 bases. The CDR3 runs to 19 residues. V trimming: 3 bases; J trimming: 5 bases; junction bases outside the gene matches: 20. Germline-derived CDR1 and CDR2 are MDHEN and SYDVKM. The CDR3, as DNA: TGTGCCAGCAGTTTTCGCCTCCACCCGGTTCTAGCGGGGAAGGACGAGCAGTACTTC. Amino acids: CASSFRLHPVLAGKDEQYF.

This clone was seen a handful of times. The chain carries TRBV3-1 (or the pseudogene TRBV3-2) and TRBJ1-3, with 7 bases that match TRBD1. Germline CDR1 reads LGHDT; CDR2 reads YNNKEL (reference sequence). Trimming at V came to 5 bases and at J to 3 bases, leaving 4 bases not matched to a gene. This CDR3 has 14 residues. The CDR3 nucleotides read TGTGCCAGCAGCATAGACAGGGTTGGAAACACCATATATTTT. Encoded protein: CASSIDRVGNTIYF.

The chain joins TRBV6-5 to TRBJ2-7, with a weak D call TRBD1 (6 bases). Trimming cost V 5 bases and J 3 bases, with 17 bases left between them. The CDR3 is made up of 15 amino acids. The germline gives CDR1 MNHEY, CDR2 SVGAGI. The CDR3 loop reads CASSPRTARFYEQYF. CDR3 DNA sequence: TGTGCCAGCAGTCCACGGACAGCCCGCTTCTACGAGCAGTACTTC.

The CDR3 is CASSSRQGYIEEQFF. The DNA of the CDR3 is TGTGCCAGCAGCTCGAGACAGGGTTATATTGAGGAGCAGTTCTTC. The chain carries TRBV7-2 and TRBJ2-1; TRBD1 agrees at 7 bases. Trimming cost V 4 bases and J 10 bases; bases outside gene matches: 13. Per germline, CDR1 SGHTA and CDR2 FQGNSA. The CDR3 extends over 15 amino acids.

J is TRBJ2-1 and V is TRBV30; TRBD1 is a possible D gene (6 bases). Germline V lookup: CDR1 GTSNPN, CDR2 SVGIG (reference sequence). V lost 0 bases and J 2 bases, leaving 14 bases between the germline ends. This CDR3 spans 16 amino acids. Written as DNA, the CDR3 is TGTGCCTGGAGTGTGGGACCGGGACAAGCCTACAATGAGCAGTTCTTC. This sequence encodes CAWSVGPGQAYNEQFF.

The chain joins TRBV2 to TRBJ2-7; weak D call: TRBD1 (5 bases). CDR1 is SNHLY, CDR2 FYNNEI, per germline. The CDR3 has 16 residues. Deletions cut 3 bases from V and 0 bases from J, with 15 bases between. Here the CDR3 reads CASSDARGRGSYEQYF. The DNA for the CDR3 is TGTGCCAGCAGTGACGCAAGGGGAAGAGGCTCCTACGAGCAGTACTTC.

This chain links TRBV29-1 with TRBJ2-7, with TRBD1 matching over 9 bases. Germline V gene data show CDR1 as SQVTM and CDR2 as ANQGSEA. CDR3 size: 12 residues. Trimming at V came to 6 bases and at J to 3 bases, leaving 3 bases not matched to a gene. CDR3 residues: CSVTGGGYEQYF. The CDR3 DNA follows: TGCAGCGTAACAGGGGGCGGCTACGAGCAGTACTTC.

CDR3 nucleotides: TGTGCCTGGGGGACAGGGGGGGAATTGGCCCAGCATTTT. It translates to CAWGTGGELAQHF. V gene TRBV30 combines with J gene TRBJ1-5; 11 nucleotides align to TRBD1. CDR1 is GTSNPN, CDR2 SVGIG, per germline (reference sequence). V lost 5 bases to trimming and J lost 11 bases; unmatched junction nucleotides: 8. This CDR3 is 13 amino acids long.

This sequence joins TRBV27 and TRBJ1-2, with TRBD1 matching 9 bases. CDR3 length: 15 residues. With 4 bases clipped from V and 8 bases from J, the junction kept 11 bases outside the gene matches. The germline CDR1 and CDR2 sequences are MNHEY and SMNVEV (reference sequence). CDR3: CASSSTGGGPGGYTF. CDR3 coding DNA: TGTGCCAGCAGTTCGACAGGGGGGGGCCCGGGAGGCTACACCTTC.

V is TRBV3-1 (or the pseudogene TRBV3-2) and J is TRBJ2-2; 8 bases map to TRBD2. This CDR3 spans 15 amino acids. After removal of 3 bases from V and 7 bases from J, the junction contained 7 bases not matched to a gene. Germline V gene lookup returns CDR1 LGHDT and CDR2 YNNKEL (reference sequence). The CDR3 coding sequence is TGTGCCAGCAGCCACCAAAGCGGGGGTGGCGGGGAGCTGTTTTTT. This sequence encodes CASSHQSGGGGELFF.

This clone was seen a single time. The V and J genes are TRBV7-2 and TRBJ1-5, with 10 bases fitting TRBD1. The junction had 6 bases not matched to a gene; V was cut back by 4 bases and J by 6 bases. Germline CDR1 SGHTA, CDR2 FQGNSA. The CDR3 extends over 15 amino acids. For the CDR3, the DNA is TGTGCCAGCAGCTGGGGGACAGGGGAGGGTCAGCCCCAGCATTTT. Residues: CASSWGTGEGQPQHF.

The V call is TRBV5-1, the J call TRBJ2-3, with a tentative D call TRBD1 (6 bases). Germline V gene lookup returns CDR1 SGHRS and CDR2 YFSETQ. V lost 4 bases, J lost 7 bases, and 13 bases lay in between. CDR3 length: 13 residues. The chain's CDR3 is CASSADRLYTQYF. The DNA for the CDR3 is TGCGCCAGCAGCGCTGACAGGCTCTATACGCAGTATTTT. Combining the CDR3 with reference TRBV5-1 and TRBJ2-3 gives the whole variable domain KAGVTQTPRYLIKTRGQQVTLSCSPISGHRSVSWYQQTPGQGLQFLFEYFSETQRNKGNFPGRFSGRQFSNSRSEMNVSTLELGDSALYLCASSADRLYTQYFGPGTRLTVL.

V usage is TRBV27 and J usage is TRBJ1-2; the D gene is possibly TRBD1 (5 bases). Trimming stripped 0 bases from V and 4 bases from J, with 12 bases between. The CDR3 has 15 amino acids. The germline V gene encodes CDR1 MNHEY and CDR2 SMNVEV (reference sequence). CDR3 loop: CASSLSRGQTYGYTF. The CDR3, as DNA: TGTGCCAGCAGTTTATCACGTGGACAAACCTATGGCTACACCTTC.